This T cell receptor (beta chain) is from a study of breast tumors, draining lymph nodes, adjacent tissues. There are 13 residues in the CDR3. V lost 7 bases, J lost 11 bases, and 13 bases stayed unmatched. In germline, CDR1 is MNHEY, CDR2 SVGAGI. A single record per CDR3 protein comes from TCRdb applying MiXCR to the multiplex PCR reads. The sample carries 150,000 to 250,000 distinct CDR3 sequences, approximately 33% recorded once. Axillary draining lymph nodes of breast cancer patients supplied the node samples. The rearrangement uses TRBV6-5 and TRBJ1-1, with 7 bases aligning to TRBD1. This TCR was sampled from a female donor with breast cancer. Some clones in this sample may be carry-over from other donors' samples. Source material: axillary lymph node tissue. The CDR3 spells CASMVDRLRLAFF. CDR3 DNA sequence: TGTGCCAGCATGGTGGACAGGCTTCGTTTGGCTTTCTTT.